These T cell receptor beta chains were read from a single sample in a study of liver allograft versus peripheral blood T cells. Each CDR3 protein gets one entry after TCRdb re-called the reads with MiXCR. Here the sample spans 5,000 to 7,000 distinct CDR3 sequences, around 16% being singletons. The receptors were sampled from a human patient who had a liver transplant. Some of the T cells may derive from the graft donor. Each CDR3 is given with its conserved first and last residue. A D gene is named only where the DNA matches it firmly. Only part of the rows carry a size: once, few, many, or a class if the clone is expanded.

D,J,size,V,DNA,CDR3
NA,TRBJ1-2,medium-sized,TRBV12-3/TRBV12-4,TGTGCCAGCAGTTTTCGGACAGCAAGCTATGGCTACACCTTC,CASSFRTASYGYTF
TRBD1,TRBJ1-1,NA,TRBV6-6,TGTGCCAGCAGTTATTTTGGGACAGTGGTCTCTGAAGCTTTCTTT,CASSYFGTVVSEAFF
NA,TRBJ2-5,many,TRBV6-5,TGTGCCAGCAGTTACTCCCGGGGGAAGGGAGAGACCCAGTACTTC,CASSYSRGKGETQYF
NA,TRBJ1-2,NA,TRBV18,TGTGCCAGCTCACCTCCCGGAGGCGGGGATGGCTACACCTTC,CASSPPGGGDGYTF
NA,TRBJ2-2,medium-sized,TRBV11-2,TGTGCCAGCAGAGTGGTGGGGTCCGGGGAGCTGTTTTTT,CASRVVGSGELFF
NA,TRBJ1-6,few,TRBV30,TGTGCCTGGAGTAGGTTACTGACACCCCTCCACTTT,CAWSRLLTPLHF
TRBD1,TRBJ2-3,medium-sized,TRBV19,TGTGCCAGTAGTATCCCCGGGACAGGGCGAGATACGCAGTATTTT,CASSIPGTGRDTQYF
TRBD2,TRBJ2-7,medium-sized,TRBV29-1,TGCAGCGTTTATCGGGGGGGGACACGGGGGCAGTACTTC,CSVYRGGTRGQYF
TRBD1,TRBJ1-1,few,TRBV5-1,TGCGCCAGCAGCCTACCCGGACAGGGACAGGGAATGAACACTGAAGCTTTCTTT,CASSLPGQGQGMNTEAFF
NA,TRBJ1-2,NA,TRBV20-1,TGCAGTGCCAAAAGGGCAGGGCAAGGCTACACCTTC,CSAKRAGQGYTF
NA,TRBJ1-2,few,TRBV20-1,TGCAGTGCCCCCGCCGACAGAGCTTCCGATGGCTACACCTTC,CSAPADRASDGYTF
NA,TRBJ1-1,many,TRBV7-2,TGTGCCAGTCGAGGGACTGAAGCTTTCTTT,CASRGTEAFF
TRBD1,TRBJ1-6,medium-sized,TRBV19,TGTGCCAGTAGTATAGCACAGGGGAATAATTCACCCCTCCACTTT,CASSIAQGNNSPLHF
NA,TRBJ1-6,NA,TRBV4-1,TGCGCCAGCAGCCAAGGGGCAGGGAGGAAATTGGGTTCACCCCTCCACTTT,CASSQGAGRKLGSPLHF
NA,TRBJ2-5,many,TRBV7-9,TGTGCCAGCAGCGCGTACAGGGACGGGGAGACCCAGTACTTC,CASSAYRDGETQYF
TRBD1,TRBJ1-4,medium-sized,TRBV7-2,TGTGCCAGCAGCCAAGAAATGGTAGGGGGCGGAAAACTGTTTTTT,CASSQEMVGGGKLFF
NA,TRBJ2-2,NA,TRBV7-3,TGTGCCAGCAGCTTAATGGCGGCCACAGGGAGAACCGGGGAGCTGTTTTTT,CASSLMAATGRTGELFF
NA,TRBJ2-1,NA,TRBV20-1,TGCAGTGCTGGCTTTAACAATGAGCAGTTCTTC,CSAGFNNEQFF
NA,TRBJ2-2,few,TRBV20-1,TGCAGTGCTAGACCCCTTTTGGGGGTCGACACCGGGGAGCTGTTTTTT,CSARPLLGVDTGELFF
TRBD2,TRBJ2-3,NA,TRBV7-2,TGTGCCAGCAGCCCCTGGGGAAGCGGGGGGGGTAAAGATACGCAGTATTTT,CASSPWGSGGGKDTQYF
NA,TRBJ1-2,medium-sized,TRBV5-4,TGTGCCAGCAGCCAGGAGGTGGGGCTTCGTGGCTACACCTTC,CASSQEVGLRGYTF
NA,TRBJ1-1,NA,TRBV12-3/TRBV12-4,TGTGCCAGCAGTTTCCGCCGAACCAGCTACACTGAAGCTTTCTTT,CASSFRRTSYTEAFF
NA,TRBJ1-2,many,TRBV12-3/TRBV12-4,TGTGCCAGCAGTTTTACCCGGAAGGTTTCCTATGGCTACACCTTC,CASSFTRKVSYGYTF
NA,TRBJ1-5,few,TRBV12-3/TRBV12-4,TGTGCCAGCAGTTTACAGGGACGAAATCAGCCCCAGCATTTT,CASSLQGRNQPQHF
NA,TRBJ1-6,medium-sized,TRBV6-2/TRBV6-3,TGTGCCAGCTCGGTCCGCGCTACGAATTCACCCCTCCACTTT,CASSVRATNSPLHF
NA,TRBJ1-2,medium-sized,TRBV14,TGTGCCAGCAGCCAAGTTCTGGGGGGACTGCCCTATGGCTACACCTTC,CASSQVLGGLPYGYTF
NA,TRBJ1-2,many,TRBV6-9,TGTGCCCCCGGGGAGACCTATGGCTACACCTTC,CAPGETYGYTF
NA,TRBJ1-4,NA,TRBV12-3/TRBV12-4,TGTGCCAGCAGCAGGGGAACTAATGAAAAACTGTTTTTT,CASSRGTNEKLFF
TRBD1,TRBJ1-1,NA,TRBV20-1,TGCAGTGCTAGAGGAAACAGGGGAGAGACTGAAGCTTTCTTT,CSARGNRGETEAFF
TRBD1,TRBJ2-2,medium-sized,TRBV6-1,TGTGCCAGCAGTGGAGGACAGGGATTCACCGGGGAGCTGTTTTTT,CASSGGQGFTGELFF
TRBD1,TRBJ1-1,NA,TRBV2,TGTGCCAGCAGAGATCTTGACAGGGCCTTTGAAGCTTTCTTT,CASRDLDRAFEAFF
TRBD1,TRBJ1-1,once,TRBV27,TGTGCCAGTACATCCGGGACAGTGGTCTCTGAAGCTTTCTTT,CASTSGTVVSEAFF
NA,TRBJ1-1,large,TRBV5-4,TGTGCCAGCAGCTCCTACGACAGATTTACTGAAGCTTTCTTT,CASSSYDRFTEAFF
TRBD1,TRBJ1-3,few,TRBV7-9,TGTGCCAGCAGCTTAAGACAGGGGCCATCTGGAAACACCATATATTTT,CASSLRQGPSGNTIYF
TRBD1,TRBJ1-2,medium-sized,TRBV7-9,TGTGCCAGCAGCTCGGGACAGGGCTATGGCTACACCTTC,CASSSGQGYGYTF
NA,TRBJ1-6,medium-sized,TRBV10-3,TGTGCCATCTCGCAGGTAGCTAGTACTTATAATTCACCCCTCCACTTT,CAISQVASTYNSPLHF
TRBD1,TRBJ1-5,medium-sized,TRBV6-5,TGTGCCAGCAGACGGACAGGGGGACATAGCAATCAGCCCCAGCATTTT,CASRRTGGHSNQPQHF